A selection of T cell receptor beta chains follows, all from one sample in a study of radiation and T cells in renal cell carcinoma. Using immunoSEQ multiplex PCR, the repertoire was profiled, and TCRdb retains in-frame clones only, with some absent. Among about 58,000 clones listed, about 80% were seen once. The material sequenced was blood, taken from a patient whose treatment included radiotherapy and nephrectomy. Every receptor here comes from a man aged 55 to 70 with renal cell carcinoma. Both conserved end residues are part of each CDR3. A D gene is named only where the DNA matches it firmly. Size is stated for part of the rows, as once, few or many counts, or as a class when the clone is expanded.

J: TRBJ1-1
V: TRBV6-6
D: NA
size: NA
CDR3: CASTFLGVLNTEAFF
DNA: TGTGCCAGCACTTTTTTAGGGGTCCTTAACACTGAAGCTTTCTTT

J: TRBJ2-3
V: TRBV7-3
D: NA
size: medium-sized
CDR3: CASSLNPRWEQYF
DNA: TGTGCCAGCAGCTTAAACCCCCGGTGGGAGCAGTATTTT

J: TRBJ1-2
V: TRBV6-5
D: NA
size: NA
CDR3: CASRDIGQWGYGYTF
DNA: TGTGCCAGCAGGGATATAGGACAGTGGGGCTATGGCTACACCTTC

J: TRBJ1-1
V: TRBV7-9
D: NA
size: NA
CDR3: CASSLWPAVTEAFF
DNA: TGTGCCAGCAGCTTATGGCCAGCTGTGACTGAAGCTTTCTTT

J: TRBJ2-4
V: TRBV7-2
D: NA
size: once
CDR3: CASSLGAPRNIQYF
DNA: TGTGCCAGCAGCTTAGGCGCGCCCCGGAACATTCAGTACTTC

J: TRBJ2-3
V: TRBV7-2
D: TRBD2
size: NA
CDR3: CASSFKAGGKDTQYF
DNA: TGTGCCAGCAGCTTCAAAGCGGGGGGTAAAGATACGCAGTATTTT

J: TRBJ1-1
V: TRBV27
D: TRBD1
size: NA
CDR3: CASSLGDRRSMNTEAFF
DNA: TGTGCCAGCAGTTTAGGGGACAGGCGCTCGATGAACACTGAAGCTTTCTTT

J: TRBJ2-7
V: TRBV13
D: NA
size: NA
CDR3: CASSAGTPSSYEQYF
DNA: TGTGCCAGCAGCGCCGGGACTCCGAGCTCCTACGAGCAGTACTTC

J: TRBJ2-7
V: TRBV27
D: NA
size: once
CDR3: CASSRTGTGTYEQYF
DNA: TGTGCCAGCAGCCGCACCGGGACGGGGACCTACGAGCAGTACTTC

J: TRBJ2-1
V: TRBV27
D: TRBD2
size: NA
CDR3: CASSSGLAKQFF
DNA: TGTGCCAGCAGTTCGGGACTAGCAAAGCAGTTCTTC

J: TRBJ1-4
V: TRBV7-9
D: TRBD1
size: NA
CDR3: CASSIRTGGEKLFF
DNA: TGTGCCAGCAGCATTAGGACAGGCGGTGAAAAACTGTTTTTT

J: TRBJ2-7
V: TRBV29-1
D: NA
size: NA
CDR3: CSVENQGPAEQYF
DNA: TGCAGCGTTGAAAACCAGGGACCTGCCGAGCAGTACTTC

J: TRBJ2-1
V: TRBV19
D: NA
size: NA
CDR3: CASKGNEGYNEQFF
DNA: TGTGCCAGTAAAGGAAATGAAGGTTACAATGAGCAGTTCTTC

J: TRBJ2-3
V: TRBV30
D: NA
size: NA
CDR3: CAWSPPGDTQYF
DNA: TGTGCCTGGAGTCCACCCGGGGATACGCAGTATTTT

J: TRBJ2-6
V: TRBV7-8
D: NA
size: NA
CDR3: CASSFQFLRTDSSGANVLTF
DNA: TGTGCCAGCAGCTTCCAGTTTCTTCGAACCGACTCTTCTGGGGCCAACGTCCTGACTTTC

J: TRBJ2-7
V: TRBV4-3
D: TRBD2
size: NA
CDR3: CASSQGNLAVMGEQYF
DNA: TGCGCCAGCAGCCAAGGTAACCTAGCGGTTATGGGCGAGCAGTACTTC

J: TRBJ1-3
V: TRBV18
D: TRBD1
size: NA
CDR3: CASSPLDRFRSGNTIYF
DNA: TGTGCCAGCTCACCCTTGGACAGGTTTCGCTCTGGAAACACCATATATTTT

J: TRBJ1-1
V: TRBV2
D: NA
size: NA
CDR3: CASSEAGAVNTEAFF
DNA: TGTGCCAGCAGTGAAGCCGGGGCCGTGAACACTGAAGCTTTCTTT

J: TRBJ1-1
V: TRBV4-1
D: NA
size: NA
CDR3: CASSQEVLGTEAFF
DNA: TGCGCCAGCAGCCAAGAGGTCTTGGGGACTGAAGCTTTCTTT

J: TRBJ2-2
V: TRBV7-6
D: NA
size: NA
CDR3: CASSPWWAGTNTGELFF
DNA: TGTGCCAGCAGCCCGTGGTGGGCAGGTACGAACACCGGGGAGCTGTTTTTT

J: TRBJ1-3
V: TRBV7-2
D: TRBD1
size: NA
CDR3: CASSQRTGERNTIYF
DNA: TGTGCCAGCAGCCAAAGGACAGGAGAAAGAAACACCATATATTTT

J: TRBJ1-1
V: TRBV7-2
D: NA
size: NA
CDR3: CASSLRGPDTEAFF
DNA: TGTGCCAGCAGCTTACGGGGGCCCGACACTGAAGCTTTCTTT

J: TRBJ2-7
V: TRBV10-1
D: TRBD2
size: NA
CDR3: CASSESGGVNEQYF
DNA: TGCGCCAGCAGTGAAAGCGGGGGGGTCAACGAGCAGTACTTC

J: TRBJ2-7
V: TRBV5-6
D: NA
size: NA
CDR3: CASRFLGDYEQYF
DNA: TGTGCCAGCAGATTTTTGGGGGACTACGAGCAGTACTTC

J: TRBJ1-2
V: TRBV6-6
D: NA
size: NA
CDR3: CATQGPEGYGYTF
DNA: TGTGCCACGCAAGGACCCGAGGGCTATGGCTACACCTTC

J: TRBJ2-1
V: TRBV7-9
D: TRBD1
size: NA
CDR3: CASSLQGTYNEQFF
DNA: TGTGCCAGCAGCCTACAGGGGACCTACAATGAGCAGTTCTTC

J: TRBJ1-1
V: TRBV5-1
D: NA
size: NA
CDR3: CASSLVPDDLNTEAFF
DNA: TGCGCCAGCAGCTTGGTACCTGATGACCTGAACACTGAAGCTTTCTTT

J: TRBJ1-2
V: TRBV4-2
D: TRBD1
size: medium-sized
CDR3: CASSHSYGTGGAVNYGYTF
DNA: TGTGCCAGCAGCCATTCCTATGGGACAGGGGGCGCGGTAAACTATGGCTACACCTTC

J: TRBJ2-7
V: TRBV7-9
D: NA
size: NA
CDR3: CASSETGTSHYEQYF
DNA: TGTGCCAGCAGCGAAACCGGGACATCCCATTACGAGCAGTACTTC

J: TRBJ2-1
V: TRBV10-1
D: TRBD2
size: NA
CDR3: CASSESGASGFNEQFF
DNA: TGCGCCAGCAGTGAGTCAGGGGCTAGCGGATTTAATGAGCAGTTCTTC

J: TRBJ2-1
V: TRBV23-1
D: TRBD1
size: NA
CDR3: CASSDRGDEQFF
DNA: TGCGCCAGCAGTGACAGGGGGGATGAGCAGTTCTTC

J: TRBJ1-1
V: TRBV18
D: NA
size: NA
CDR3: CASSPRAGPGAMNTEAFF
DNA: TGTGCCAGCTCACCACGGGCCGGACCGGGGGCTATGAACACTGAAGCTTTCTTT

J: TRBJ1-1
V: TRBV11-3
D: NA
size: few
CDR3: CASSSTQWLGNTEAFF
DNA: TGTGCCAGCAGCTCCACCCAGTGGCTGGGGAACACTGAAGCTTTCTTT

J: TRBJ1-1
V: TRBV4-1
D: TRBD1
size: NA
CDR3: CASSQEPLQGRGSEAFF
DNA: TGCGCCAGCAGCCAAGAGCCCTTACAGGGGAGAGGGTCTGAAGCTTTCTTT

J: TRBJ2-3
V: TRBV27
D: NA
size: NA
CDR3: CASSLFRQAVGTDTQYF
DNA: TGTGCCAGCAGTTTATTCCGGCAGGCGGTAGGCACAGATACGCAGTATTTT

J: TRBJ2-5
V: TRBV11-2
D: NA
size: NA
CDR3: CASSLVGLPLETQYF
DNA: TGTGCCAGCAGCTTAGTTGGACTTCCCCTTGAGACCCAGTACTTC

J: TRBJ2-1
V: TRBV15
D: NA
size: few
CDR3: CATSRGKLTGTHNEQFF
DNA: TGTGCCACCAGCAGGGGAAAACTAACCGGGACCCACAATGAGCAGTTCTTC

J: TRBJ1-1
V: TRBV2
D: NA
size: few
CDR3: CASRDRQNTEAFF
DNA: TGTGCCAGCAGAGACAGGCAGAACACTGAAGCTTTCTTT

J: TRBJ1-1
V: TRBV7-3
D: NA
size: few
CDR3: CASSLEGGNTEAFF
DNA: TGTGCCAGCAGCTTGGAGGGGGGAAACACTGAAGCTTTCTTT

J: TRBJ2-6
V: TRBV6-5
D: TRBD2
size: NA
CDR3: CASTTREGDNVLTF
DNA: TGTGCCAGCACTACCCGGGAGGGAGACAACGTCCTGACTTTC

J: TRBJ2-1
V: TRBV27
D: TRBD2
size: NA
CDR3: CASSPPGLLAGGTMREFF
DNA: TGTGCCAGCAGTCCCCCCGGATTACTAGCGGGAGGGACAATGAGGGAGTTCTTC

J: TRBJ2-1
V: TRBV7-9
D: TRBD1
size: NA
CDR3: CASSRGQGPNNEQFF
DNA: TGTGCCAGCAGCCGGGGACAGGGACCCAACAATGAGCAGTTCTTC

J: TRBJ2-2
V: TRBV30
D: TRBD1
size: NA
CDR3: CASNRGSNTGELFF
DNA: TGTGCCTCCAACAGGGGCTCGAACACCGGGGAGCTGTTTTTT

J: TRBJ2-5
V: TRBV5-4
D: NA
size: NA
CDR3: CASSSADYSETQYF
DNA: TGTGCCAGCAGCAGCGCTGATTATTCGGAGACCCAGTACTTC

J: TRBJ1-3
V: TRBV15
D: NA
size: once
CDR3: CATSRDSGAGNTIYF
DNA: TGTGCCACCAGCAGAGATTCAGGGGCTGGAAACACCATATATTTT

J: TRBJ2-2
V: TRBV6-5
D: TRBD1
size: NA
CDR3: CASSYGDRGFTGELFF
DNA: TGTGCCAGCAGTTACGGCGACAGGGGGTTCACCGGGGAGCTGTTTTTT

J: TRBJ1-2
V: TRBV4-1
D: NA
size: NA
CDR3: CASSQDRGPAWRYTF
DNA: TGCGCCAGCAGCCAAGATCGGGGACCCGCATGGCGCTACACCTTC

J: TRBJ1-2
V: TRBV7-2
D: TRBD1
size: NA
CDR3: CASSLGSGTDYGYTF
DNA: TGTGCCAGCAGCTTAGGGTCAGGGACAGACTATGGCTACACCTTC

J: TRBJ2-3
V: TRBV5-1
D: TRBD2
size: NA
CDR3: CASSLSGLAGADTQYF
DNA: TGCGCCAGCAGCTTGTCCGGTCTAGCGGGAGCAGATACGCAGTATTTT

J: TRBJ1-6
V: TRBV5-6
D: NA
size: few
CDR3: CASSLSYGDSPLHF
DNA: TGTGCCAGCAGCTTATCTTATGGCGATTCACCCCTCCACTTT

J: TRBJ2-5
V: TRBV7-4
D: TRBD2
size: NA
CDR3: CASSLDPAGGTKETQYF
DNA: TGTGCCAGCAGCTTAGATCCAGCGGGGGGTACCAAAGAGACCCAGTACTTC

J: TRBJ1-2
V: TRBV7-2
D: NA
size: NA
CDR3: CASSLYSGDLYGYTF
DNA: TGTGCCAGCAGCTTATATTCAGGGGATCTTTACGGCTACACCTTT

J: TRBJ1-5
V: TRBV27
D: NA
size: NA
CDR3: CASRKDTYSNQPQHF
DNA: TGTGCCAGCAGAAAGGACACCTATAGCAATCAGCCCCAGCATTTT

J: TRBJ1-2
V: TRBV5-8
D: TRBD1
size: many
CDR3: CASSFTGGVGYTF
DNA: TGTGCCAGCAGCTTTACAGGGGGCGTTGGCTACACCTTC

J: TRBJ1-2
V: TRBV29-1
D: NA
size: once
CDR3: CSVERPGSNGYTF
DNA: TGCAGCGTTGAGCGGCCAGGGAGTAATGGCTACACCTTC

J: TRBJ2-7
V: TRBV7-9
D: NA
size: NA
CDR3: CASSSSGTYEQYF
DNA: TGTGCCAGCAGTTCGTCCGGGACATACGAGCAGTACTTC

J: TRBJ2-2
V: TRBV30
D: NA
size: NA
CDR3: CAWSVILLIGIGTGELFF
DNA: TGTGCCTGGAGTGTAATACTCCTTATCGGCATAGGCACCGGGGAGCTGTTTTTT

J: TRBJ2-2
V: TRBV10-1
D: NA
size: NA
CDR3: CASSVSQGINTGELFF
DNA: TGCGCCAGCAGTGTGTCTCAGGGGATCAACACCGGGGAGCTGTTTTTT

J: TRBJ2-5
V: TRBV7-9
D: TRBD1
size: NA
CDR3: CASGNGGQGRGETQYF
DNA: TGTGCCAGCGGAAACGGGGGACAGGGGCGGGGAGAGACCCAGTACTTC